This passage covers 26 T cell receptor beta chains from one sample sequenced in a study of T cell responses to AZD1222 COVID-19 vaccine. Clones were sequenced by immunoSEQ multiplex PCR, and TCRdb holds only the in-frame ones, with some missing. In the table there are roughly 130,000 clones, roughly 85% of which are singletons. Sequenced here: peripheral blood, sampled on day 0 of AZD1222 vaccination. All receptors come from an adult in good health.

The genes are TRBV5-4 and TRBJ2-7; no reliable D call. Germline-derived CDR1 and CDR2 are SGHNT and YYREEE (reference sequence). The CDR3 is 14 residues long. Trimming pared 6 bases from V and 0 bases from J, leaving 13 bases between. DNA for the CDR3: TGTGCCAGCACCCCGGGCCAGAGCTCCTACGAGCAGTACTTC. It specifies CASTPGQSSYEQYF. The whole variable domain, filled in from reference TRBV5-4 and TRBJ2-7, reads ETGVTQSPTHLIKTRGQQVTLRCSSQSGHNTVSWYQQALGQGPQFIFQYYREEENGRGNFPPRFSGLQFPNYSSELNVNALELDDSALYLCASTPGQSSYEQYFGPGTRLTVT.

About this clone: The sample carries other DNA sequences with the same CDR3. The rearrangement joins TRBV29-1 to TRBJ1-5, with D unclear. Germline CDR1 is SQVTM and CDR2 is ANQGSEA. The CDR3 runs to 12 residues. Trimming shortened V by 4 bases and J by 5 bases, and 9 bases separated the two germline ends. CDR3 sequence reads: CSVGARDQPQHF. In DNA, the CDR3 is TGCAGCGTTGGGGCCCGGGATCAGCCCCAGCATTTT.

This rearrangement joins TRBV27 to TRBJ2-1, with D possibly being TRBD2 (5 bases). Germline V gene data show CDR1 as MNHEY and CDR2 as SMNVEV (reference sequence). V lost 0 bases and J 4 bases, leaving 10 bases between the germline ends. The CDR3 length is 15 residues. The CDR3 loop is CASSLSGVGYNEQFF. The CDR3 DNA reads as TGTGCCAGCAGTTTATCGGGAGTGGGTTACAATGAGCAGTTCTTC.

This chain uses TRBV7-2 with TRBJ2-3, with D hard to call. CDR3 length equals 14 residues. V was cut by 5 bases and J by 7 bases, with 16 bases left in between. Per the germline V gene, CDR1 is SGHTA and CDR2 is FQGNSA. CDR3 region: CASSPPPSTYTQYF. In DNA form, the CDR3 reads TGTGCCAGCAGCCCCCCGCCCTCGACCTATACGCAGTATTTT.

The chain couples TRBV5-7 to TRBJ2-2; D is unclear. TRBV5-7 counts as an open reading frame of uncertain function. This CDR3 region has 14 residues. V lost 0 bases to trimming and J lost 2 bases, with 5 bases between them. The CDR3 region has the DNA TGTGCCAGCAGCTTGGGGGATAACACCGGGGAGCTGTTTTTT. Its translation: CASSLGDNTGELFF.

The CDR3 DNA sequence: TGTGCCAGCAGCCAAGATCCTAGCGGGCGGCGCACAGATACGCAGTATTTT. Protein sequence: CASSQDPSGRRTDTQYF. The chain uses TRBV3-1 (or the pseudogene TRBV3-2) and TRBJ2-3; 8 bases fit TRBD2. V dropped 0 bases and J dropped 1; count of bases not matched to a gene: 6. CDR1 is LGHDT, CDR2 YNNKEL, per germline (reference sequence). The length of the CDR3 is 17 residues.

The rearrangement uses TRBV5-4 and TRBJ2-3, with D tentatively TRBD1 (6 bases). CDR1 and CDR2 from the germline V gene are SGHNT and YYREEE (reference sequence). This CDR3 contains 14 residues. Trimming left V 1 base short and J 2 bases short, with 8 bases between. Here the CDR3 DNA reads TGTGCCAGCAGCTTGCCAGGGGTCACAGATACGCAGTATTTT. Protein product: CASSLPGVTDTQYF.

The gene calls are TRBV27 and TRBJ1-4; perhaps TRBD1 as D (6 bases). Trimming cost V 6 bases and J 2 bases, with 10 bases left between them. This CDR3 region has 14 residues. Germline loops: CDR1 MNHEY, CDR2 SMNVEV (reference sequence). CDR3 sequence (DNA): TGTGCCAGCAGCCAAACAGGGACTAATGAAAAACTGTTTTTT. Protein product: CASSQTGTNEKLFF.

The chain recombines TRBV30 with TRBJ2-3; 9 bases are a match to TRBD1. Germline CDR1 and CDR2: GTSNPN and SVGIG (reference sequence). Trimming removed 8 bases from V and 1 base from J; junction bases left unmatched: 7. CDR3 length: 14 amino acids. Here the CDR3 DNA reads TGTGCCCTAGGACAGGGGACGGGCACAGATACGCAGTATTTT. This codes for CALGQGTGTDTQYF.

Notes on this clone: This sample also contains other DNA sequences that code for the same CDR3. The chain uses TRBV3-1 (or the pseudogene TRBV3-2) and TRBJ1-2; unclear D gene. Trimming removed 1 base at V and 0 bases at J, with 9 bases between. The CDR3 runs to 15 residues. Germline V lookup: CDR1 LGHDT, CDR2 YNNKEL (reference sequence). CDR3 residues: CASSQGRQANYGYTF. CDR3 DNA sequence: TGTGCCAGCAGCCAAGGCCGCCAGGCTAACTATGGCTACACCTTC.

The rearrangement links TRBV6-5 to TRBJ1-3, with D tentatively TRBD1 (6 bases). The ends were cut back, 7 bases at V and 0 bases at J, with 13 bases in the middle. The CDR3 totals 15 residues. The germline gives CDR1 MNHEY, CDR2 SVGAGI. CDR3 coding DNA: TGTGCCAGCAACCCGGACAGTAACTCTGGAAACACCATATATTTT. Amino acids: CASNPDSNSGNTIYF.

This chain joins TRBV2 and TRBJ2-3; TRBD2 is a possible D gene (6 bases). Per the germline V gene, CDR1 is SNHLY and CDR2 is FYNNEI. Deletions cut 10 bases from V and 2 bases from J, with 16 bases between. This CDR3 is built from 14 residues. In DNA form, the CDR3 reads TGTGCCACCCAAAGGGAGGCGAACACAGATACGCAGTATTTT. Amino acid sequence: CATQREANTDTQYF.

The rearrangement uses TRBV4-2 and TRBJ1-5; no definite D call. Germline V gene data show CDR1 as LGHNA and CDR2 as YNFKEQ. The CDR3 spans 13 residues. V gave up 0 bases and J gave up 6 bases, with 6 bases separating them. CDR3: CASSQDRGQPQHF. DNA for the CDR3: TGTGCCAGCAGCCAAGATCGAGGTCAGCCCCAGCATTTT.

The chain is built from TRBV10-3 and TRBJ1-2; 10 bases are a match to TRBD1. V was pared by 7 bases and J by 4 bases, with 6 bases of the junction left unmatched. This CDR3 region has 14 residues. The V gene's germline CDR1 is ENHRY and CDR2 SYGVKD. The CDR3 DNA follows: TGTGCCATCAAACCCGGGACAGGGGTCTATGGCTACACCTTC. Encoded protein: CAIKPGTGVYGYTF.

The chain is built from TRBV7-8 and TRBJ2-2; TRBD1 matches 9 bases. The CDR3 has 15 residues. V was pared by 4 bases and J by 4 bases, with 4 bases of the junction left unmatched. Germline CDR1 and CDR2: SGHVS and FQNEAQ. The CDR3, as DNA: TGTGCCAGCAGCTACCGGACAGGGGCCACCGGGGAGCTGTTTTTT. The encoded protein is CASSYRTGATGELFF.

The chain uses TRBV7-9 and TRBJ1-1; TRBD1 might be the D (5 bases). Germline CDR1 SEHNR, CDR2 FQNEAQ (reference sequence). V was clipped by 8 bases and J by 4 bases, with 17 bases between them. CDR3 length: 14 residues. CDR3 sequence reads: CASSQSKRGTEAFF. The CDR3, as DNA: TGTGCCAGCTCCCAATCCAAGAGGGGCACTGAAGCTTTCTTT.

The chain uses TRBV11-2 and TRBJ2-1, with 11 bases matching TRBD2. CDR1 is SGHAT, CDR2 FQNNGV, per germline. V lost 5 bases to trimming and J lost 7 bases; unmatched junction nucleotides: 10. The CDR3 length is 16 residues. Written as DNA, the CDR3 is TGTGCCAGCAGCGAGCGACTAGCGGGAAAGGGTAATGAGCAGTTCTTC. Protein product: CASSERLAGKGNEQFF.

The gene calls are TRBV19 and TRBJ1-4; maybe TRBD1 (6 bases). This CDR3 comprises 15 residues. Per the germline V gene, CDR1 is LNHDA and CDR2 is SQIVND (reference sequence). Trimming removed 3 bases at V and 5 bases at J, with 13 bases between. DNA of the CDR3: TGTGCCAGTAGTATGCGCAGGGGATTCAATGAAAAACTGTTTTTT. Protein: CASSMRRGFNEKLFF.

The V and J genes are TRBV2 and TRBJ1-6; 9 bases agree with TRBD1. The CDR3 loop spans 13 amino acids. Trimming cost V 11 bases and J 8 bases; bases outside gene matches: 7. Germline V CDR1 and CDR2: SNHLY, FYNNEI. CDR3 region: CAGEQGADSPLHF. The DNA of the CDR3 is TGTGCCGGAGAACAGGGGGCGGATTCACCCCTCCACTTT.

CDR3 sequence: CASSLLGSGSGNTIYF. Here the CDR3 DNA reads TGTGCCAGCAGTTTATTGGGGAGTGGCTCTGGAAACACCATATATTTT. The chain links TRBV28 to TRBJ1-3; no firm D call. V was shortened by 1 base and J by 0 bases, with 10 bases between the two germline ends. This CDR3 has 16 residues. Germline V lookup: CDR1 MDHEN, CDR2 SYDVKM.

This clone was seen only once. V usage is TRBV5-4 and J usage is TRBJ1-1; D call uncertain. The length of the CDR3 is 12 residues. Deletions cut 4 bases from V and 3 bases from J, with 7 bases between. Per the germline V gene, CDR1 is SGHNT and CDR2 is YYREEE (reference sequence). CDR3 residues: CASSKRDTEAFF. The CDR3 nucleotides read TGTGCCAGCAGCAAACGGGACACTGAAGCTTTCTTT. Complete variable domain (other parts from reference TRBV5-4 and TRBJ1-1): ETGVTQSPTHLIKTRGQQVTLRCSSQSGHNTVSWYQQALGQGPQFIFQYYREEENGRGNFPPRFSGLQFPNYSSELNVNALELDDSALYLCASSKRDTEAFFGQGTRLTVV.

This chain joins TRBV9 and TRBJ2-2, with D uncertain. This CDR3 is built from 14 residues. The germline V gene has CDR1 SGDLS and CDR2 YYNGEE. The germline V and J ends were trimmed by 5 bases and 4 bases, with 12 bases remaining between them. The CDR3 reads CASRQDGPTGELFF. The CDR3 DNA is TGTGCCAGCAGGCAGGATGGACCCACCGGGGAGCTGTTTTTT.

The chain is built from TRBV5-1 and TRBJ2-3; D not resolved. Germline V CDR1 and CDR2: SGHRS, YFSETQ. V lost 0 bases and J lost 2, with 7 bases in between. There are 14 residues in the CDR3. The CDR3 loop is CASSLGRNTDTQYF. DNA of the CDR3: TGCGCCAGCAGCTTGGGCAGGAACACAGATACGCAGTATTTT.

The chain employs TRBV3-1 (or the pseudogene TRBV3-2) and TRBJ2-2; 7 bases agree with TRBD2. This CDR3 spans 14 amino acids. Germline lookup yields CDR1 LGHDT and CDR2 YNNKEL (reference sequence). Trimming removed 8 bases from V and 0 bases from J; junction bases left unmatched: 3. CDR3 coding DNA: TGTGCCAGCCGCGGGGGTCCGAACACCGGGGAGCTGTTTTTT. It codes for CASRGGPNTGELFF.

This rearrangement joins TRBV6-5 to TRBJ2-1, with 9 bases fitting TRBD2. The CDR3 is made up of 14 amino acids. The ends lost 6 bases at V and 4 bases at J; junction bases unmatched: 4. Germline CDR1 MNHEY, CDR2 SVGAGI. DNA of the CDR3: TGTGCCAGCAGGAGCGGGAGGATTTACAATGAGCAGTTCTTC. It translates to CASRSGRIYNEQFF.

Only one count was recorded for this clone. The CDR3 nucleotides read TGCGCCAGCAGCCAAAGCTCTGGAAACACCATATATTTT. Its translation: CASSQSSGNTIYF. The chain links TRBV10-1 to TRBJ1-3; D unclear. CDR1 is WNHNN, CDR2 SYGVQD, per germline (reference sequence). The CDR3 covers 13 residues. The V and J ends lost 6 bases and 0 bases respectively, with 6 bases between them.